A single sample is the source of the 7 T cell receptor beta chains below, sequenced in a study of blood T cell repertoires in COVID-19. Sequenced by immunoSEQ multiplex PCR; TCRdb stores in-frame clones only, minus some. The top ten clones hold about 1.6% of a sample with 410,000 or so clones, 89% of them seen once. The sample was peripheral blood. The receptors were sampled from a middle-aged woman with COVID-19, enrolled during active disease.

This clone was found once. V is TRBV7-2 and J is TRBJ1-2; D is possibly TRBD1 (6 bases). The germline gives CDR1 SGHTA, CDR2 FQGNSA. The length of the CDR3 is 15 residues. V was clipped by 1 base and J by 4 bases, with 13 bases between them. The DNA for the CDR3 is TGTGCCAGCAGCTTAGGCATGGGCAGGGGCTATGGCTACACCTTC. Protein product: CASSLGMGRGYGYTF.

In its sample, this clone was seen once. This chain links TRBV9 with TRBJ2-4; TRBD2 matches 13 bases. The CDR3 is 16 residues long. V shed 4 bases, J shed 6 bases, and the junction held 7 bases outside the gene matches. CDR1 is SGDLS and CDR2 is YYNGEE in the germline V gene. The CDR3: CASSLLAGGPGNIQYF. CDR3 in DNA: TGTGCCAGCAGCTTACTAGCGGGGGGGCCGGGAAACATTCAGTACTTC.

This clone came up once. The chain recombines TRBV21-1 with TRBJ1-4; TRBD1, the table's D call, was not compared with the DNA. TRBV21-1 is described as a pseudogene. This CDR3 has 17 residues. The CDR3 is CASSKAKENSTFEKLFF. The CDR3 DNA reads as TGTGCCAGCAGCAAAGCTAAGGAAAACAGCACTTTTGAAAAACTGTTTTTT.

The gene calls are TRBV11-2 and TRBJ2-3; 8 nucleotides align to TRBD2. The trim removed 0 bases at V and 3 bases at J, leaving 2 bases unmatched. The CDR3 is 15 residues long. Germline loops: CDR1 SGHAT, CDR2 FQNNGV. CDR3 DNA sequence: TGTGCCAGCAGCTTAGATCCGGGGGGGACAGATACGCAGTATTTT. This codes for CASSLDPGGTDTQYF.

The rearrangement uses TRBV27 and TRBJ2-2; 7 bases fit TRBD2. CDR1 and CDR2 (germline): MNHEY, SMNVEV (reference sequence). The CDR3 runs 18 residues. V gave up 4 bases and J gave up 0 bases; unmatched junction bases: 11. The CDR3 loop reads CASSSRGRASPNTGELFF. In nucleotides, the CDR3 is TGTGCCAGCAGTTCCCGAGGGAGGGCCTCGCCGAACACCGGGGAGCTGTTTTTT.

This chain joins TRBV6-5 and TRBJ1-6, with 9 bases that match TRBD1. Germline assignment: CDR1 MNHEY and CDR2 SVGAGI. The CDR3 sequence is 14 residues long. V lost 6 bases to trimming and J lost 7 bases; unmatched junction nucleotides: 4. The CDR3 nucleotides read TGTGCCAGCAGATTAGACAGGGGGAATTCACCCCTCCACTTT. Protein product: CASRLDRGNSPLHF.

The rearrangement joins TRBV19 to TRBJ2-5, with 10 nucleotides matching TRBD2. J gave up 4 bases and V 5 bases, and 13 bases lay outside the gene matches. CDR1 and CDR2 (germline): LNHDA, SQIVND (reference sequence). This CDR3 has 17 amino acids. For the CDR3, the DNA is TGTGCCAGTAGTCCAAAGGGCAGCGGGAGGGCCGGAGAGACCCAGTACTTC. Encoded protein: CASSPKGSGRAGETQYF.